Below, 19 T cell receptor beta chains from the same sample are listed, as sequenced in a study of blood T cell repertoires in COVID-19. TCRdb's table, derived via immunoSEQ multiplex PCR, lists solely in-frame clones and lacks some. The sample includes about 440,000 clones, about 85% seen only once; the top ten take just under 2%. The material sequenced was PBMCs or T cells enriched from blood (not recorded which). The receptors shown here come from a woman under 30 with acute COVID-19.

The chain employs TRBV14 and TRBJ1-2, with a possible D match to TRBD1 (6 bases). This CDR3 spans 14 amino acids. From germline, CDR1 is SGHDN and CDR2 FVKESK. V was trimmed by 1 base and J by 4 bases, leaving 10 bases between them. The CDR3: CASSQGSGVYGYTF. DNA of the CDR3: TGTGCCAGCAGCCAAGGATCAGGGGTCTATGGCTACACCTTC.

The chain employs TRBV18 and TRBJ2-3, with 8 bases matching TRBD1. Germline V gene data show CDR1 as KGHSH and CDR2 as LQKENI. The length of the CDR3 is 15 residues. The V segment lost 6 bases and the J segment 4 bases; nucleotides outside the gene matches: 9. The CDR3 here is CASSQGQGFSDTQYF. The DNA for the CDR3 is TGTGCCAGCTCCCAAGGACAGGGATTCTCAGATACGCAGTATTTT.

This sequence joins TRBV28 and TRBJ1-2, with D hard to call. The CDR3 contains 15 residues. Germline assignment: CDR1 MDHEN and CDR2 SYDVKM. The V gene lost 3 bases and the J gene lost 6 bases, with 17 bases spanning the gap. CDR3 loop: CASSLNWSPSHGYTF. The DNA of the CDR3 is TGTGCCAGCAGTTTGAATTGGAGTCCGTCCCATGGCTACACCTTC.

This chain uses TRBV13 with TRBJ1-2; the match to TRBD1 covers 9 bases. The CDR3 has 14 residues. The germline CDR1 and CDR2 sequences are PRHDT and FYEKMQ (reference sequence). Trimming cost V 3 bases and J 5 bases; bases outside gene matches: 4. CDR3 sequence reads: CASSFRDRDYGYTF. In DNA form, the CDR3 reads TGTGCCAGCAGCTTCCGGGACAGGGATTATGGCTACACCTTC.

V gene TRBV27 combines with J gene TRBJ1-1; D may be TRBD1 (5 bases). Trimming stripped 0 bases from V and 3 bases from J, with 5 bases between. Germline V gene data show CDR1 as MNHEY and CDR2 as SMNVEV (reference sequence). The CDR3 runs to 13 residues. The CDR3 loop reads CASSLSGDTEAFF. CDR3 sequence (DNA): TGTGCCAGCAGTTTATCAGGGGACACTGAAGCTTTCTTT.

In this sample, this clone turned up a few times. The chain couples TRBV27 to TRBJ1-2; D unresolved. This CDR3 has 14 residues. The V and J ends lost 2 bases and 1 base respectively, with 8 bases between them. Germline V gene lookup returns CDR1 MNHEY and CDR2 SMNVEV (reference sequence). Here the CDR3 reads CASSLQFNNYGYTF. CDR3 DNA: TGTGCCAGCAGTTTACAGTTTAATAACTATGGCTACACCTTC.

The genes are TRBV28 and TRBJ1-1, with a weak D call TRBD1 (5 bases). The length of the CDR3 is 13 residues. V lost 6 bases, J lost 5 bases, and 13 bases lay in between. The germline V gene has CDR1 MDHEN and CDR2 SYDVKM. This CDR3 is CASSPGFATEAFF. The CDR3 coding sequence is TGTGCCAGCAGCCCAGGGTTTGCAACTGAAGCTTTCTTT.

For the CDR3, the DNA is TGTGCCAGCAGTTTTTCTAAATCCTACGAGCAGTACTTC. Translation gives CASSFSKSYEQYF. J is TRBJ2-7 and V is TRBV6-6; no clear D gene. The germline V gene has CDR1 MNHNY and CDR2 SVGAGI (reference sequence). This CDR3 comprises 13 residues. V lost 4 bases and J lost 1, with 8 bases in between.

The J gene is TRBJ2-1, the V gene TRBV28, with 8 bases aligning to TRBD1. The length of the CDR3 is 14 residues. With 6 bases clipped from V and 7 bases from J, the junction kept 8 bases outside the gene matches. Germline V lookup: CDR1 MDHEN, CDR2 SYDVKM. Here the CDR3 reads CASRPTDRVNEQFF. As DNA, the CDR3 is TGTGCCAGCAGACCCACGGACAGGGTTAATGAGCAGTTCTTC.

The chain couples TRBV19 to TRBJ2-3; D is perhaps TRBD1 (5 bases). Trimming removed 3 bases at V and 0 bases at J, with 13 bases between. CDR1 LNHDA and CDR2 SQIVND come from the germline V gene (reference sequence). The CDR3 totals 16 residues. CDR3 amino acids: CASSIGASTSTDTQYF. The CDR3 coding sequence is TGTGCCAGTAGTATTGGGGCTTCTACTAGCACAGATACGCAGTATTTT.

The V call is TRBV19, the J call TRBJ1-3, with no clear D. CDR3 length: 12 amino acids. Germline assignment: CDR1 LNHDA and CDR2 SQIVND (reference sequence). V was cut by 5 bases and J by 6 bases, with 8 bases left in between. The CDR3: CASSLRENTIYF. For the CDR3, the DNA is TGTGCCAGTAGTCTGCGGGAAAACACCATATATTTT.

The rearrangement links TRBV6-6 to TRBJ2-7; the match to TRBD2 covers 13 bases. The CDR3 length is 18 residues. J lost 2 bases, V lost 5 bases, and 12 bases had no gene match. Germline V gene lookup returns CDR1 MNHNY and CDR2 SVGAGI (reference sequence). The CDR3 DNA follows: TGTGCCAGCAGTCCTAGAAACACGGGACTAGCGGGACCCTACGAGCAGTACTTC. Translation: CASSPRNTGLAGPYEQYF.

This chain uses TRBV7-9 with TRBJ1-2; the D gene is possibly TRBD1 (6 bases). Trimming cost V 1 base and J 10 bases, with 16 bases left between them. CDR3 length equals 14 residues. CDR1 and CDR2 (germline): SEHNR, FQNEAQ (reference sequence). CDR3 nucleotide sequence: TGTGCCAGCAGCTTAGGCCGGGACACCGGGACCTACACCTTC. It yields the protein CASSLGRDTGTYTF.

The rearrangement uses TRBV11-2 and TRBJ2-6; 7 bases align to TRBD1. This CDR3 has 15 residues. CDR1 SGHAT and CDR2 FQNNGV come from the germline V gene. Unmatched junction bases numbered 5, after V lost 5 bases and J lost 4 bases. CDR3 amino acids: CASSMTGLGANVLTF. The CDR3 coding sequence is TGTGCCAGCAGCATGACAGGGTTGGGGGCCAACGTCCTGACTTTC. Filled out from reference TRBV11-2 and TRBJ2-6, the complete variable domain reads EAGVAQSPRYKIIEKRQSVAFWCNPISGHATLYWYQQILGQGPKLLIQFQNNGVVDDSQLPKDRFSAERLKGVDSTLKIQPAKLEDSAVYLCASSMTGLGANVLTFGAGSRLTVL.

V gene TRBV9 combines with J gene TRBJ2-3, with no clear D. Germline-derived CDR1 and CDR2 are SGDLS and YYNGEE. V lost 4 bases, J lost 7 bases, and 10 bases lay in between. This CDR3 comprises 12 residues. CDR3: CASSTTPHTQYF. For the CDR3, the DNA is TGTGCCAGCAGCACAACCCCCCATACGCAGTATTTT.

The CDR3, as DNA: TGTGCCAGCAGTGCGCGGGGACAGGGGGATCATTATGGCTACACCTTC. Amino acids: CASSARGQGDHYGYTF. This chain connects TRBV6-1 to TRBJ1-2; 11 bases line up with TRBD1. The germline gives CDR1 MNHNS, CDR2 SASEGT. J gave up 5 bases and V 4 bases, and 9 bases lay outside the gene matches. The CDR3 covers 16 residues.

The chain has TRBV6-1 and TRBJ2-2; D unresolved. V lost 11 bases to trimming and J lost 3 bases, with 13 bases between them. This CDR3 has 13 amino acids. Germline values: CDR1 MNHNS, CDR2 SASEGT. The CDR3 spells CAAALGDTGELFF. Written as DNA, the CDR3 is TGTGCCGCAGCGTTAGGAGACACCGGGGAGCTGTTTTTT.

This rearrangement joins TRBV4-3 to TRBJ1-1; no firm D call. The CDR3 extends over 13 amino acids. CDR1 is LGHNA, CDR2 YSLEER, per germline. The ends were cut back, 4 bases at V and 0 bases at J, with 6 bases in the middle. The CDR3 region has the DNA TGCGCCAGCAGCCTACAAATGAACACTGAAGCTTTCTTT. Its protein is CASSLQMNTEAFF.

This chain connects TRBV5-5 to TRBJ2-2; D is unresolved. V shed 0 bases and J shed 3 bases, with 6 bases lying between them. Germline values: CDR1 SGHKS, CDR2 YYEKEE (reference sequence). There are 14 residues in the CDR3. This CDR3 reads CASSLDTYTGELFF. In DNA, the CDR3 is TGTGCCAGCAGCTTGGACACCTACACCGGGGAGCTGTTTTTT.